This passage covers 26 T cell receptor beta chains from one sample sequenced in a study of CD8 T cells in ankylosing spondylitis. TCRdb fed the 5' RACE reads into MiXCR, producing one record per CDR3 protein. The sample yields 250,000 to 350,000 distinct CDR3 sequences, less than 25% seen once. Sequenced sample: blood, either unsorted or a sorted T cell fraction (not recorded which). The receptors come from a female donor with ankylosing spondylitis or in good health (not recorded which).

The chain joins TRBV29-1 to TRBJ1-1; D gene uncertain. The germline V and J ends were trimmed by 2 bases and 5 bases, with 12 bases remaining between them. Germline-derived CDR1 and CDR2 are SQVTM and ANQGSEA. The CDR3 sequence is 13 residues long. CDR3 region: CSVERGKGTEAFF. CDR3 sequence (DNA): TGCAGCGTTGAAAGAGGAAAAGGAACTGAAGCTTTCTTT.

The chain couples TRBV6-5 to TRBJ2-2, with 11 bases fitting TRBD2. CDR3 length: 16 residues. V gave up 2 bases and J gave up 4 bases; unmatched junction bases: 3. Germline CDR1 is MNHEY and CDR2 is SVGAGI. CDR3 DNA: TGTGCCAGCAGTTACCCCGGACTAGCGGGCACCGGGGAGCTGTTTTTT. It codes for CASSYPGLAGTGELFF.

This clonotype was detected ten times or more. The CDR3 region has the DNA TGCAGTGCTAGAGATCTGAGCGGGGTCGACAATGAGCAGTTCTTC. This encodes CSARDLSGVDNEQFF. The rearrangement uses TRBV20-1 and TRBJ2-1; 7 bases line up with TRBD2. There are 15 residues in the CDR3. The ends lost 0 bases at V and 5 bases at J; junction bases unmatched: 7. Per the germline V gene, CDR1 is DFQATT and CDR2 is SNEGSKA (reference sequence).

The chain uses TRBV20-1 and TRBJ2-3; 13 nucleotides agree with TRBD2. There are 17 residues in the CDR3. From germline, CDR1 is DFQATT and CDR2 SNEGSKA (reference sequence). V trimming: 0 bases; J trimming: 6 bases; junction bases outside the gene matches: 9. CDR3 sequence reads: CSARDLTSGRPKDTQYF. As DNA, the CDR3 is TGCAGTGCTAGAGATCTGACTAGCGGGAGGCCGAAGGATACGCAGTATTTT.

This clonotype was recorded at least ten times. The chain couples TRBV4-1 to TRBJ2-3; no definite D call. Germline CDR1 is MGHRA and CDR2 is YSYEKL. The CDR3 is made up of 13 amino acids. Trimming took off 1 base at V and 4 bases at J, with 6 bases between the two ends. The CDR3 region is CASSQVGSDTQYF. CDR3 sequence (DNA): TGCGCCAGCAGCCAAGTTGGGTCAGATACGCAGTATTTT.

The rearrangement links TRBV15 to TRBJ2-7; the D gene is possibly TRBD1 (5 bases). Germline V lookup: CDR1 LNHNV, CDR2 YYDKDF (reference sequence). The CDR3 spans 17 residues. The V end lost 0 bases, the J end lost 1 base, and 16 bases lay between the germline ends. The CDR3 DNA follows: TGTGCCACCAGCAGAGATGAAGGACCAAAGGGGTCCTACGAGCAGTACTTC. Its translation is CATSRDEGPKGSYEQYF.

V and J are TRBV7-2 and TRBJ2-3; D is perhaps TRBD2 (6 bases). Germline-derived CDR1 and CDR2 are SGHTA and FQGNSA. Trimming left V 4 bases short and J 6 bases short, with 14 bases between. This CDR3 has 14 amino acids. The CDR3 coding sequence is TGTGCCAGCAGCTATCGGGACTTCAGGGATACGCAGTATTTT. Protein product: CASSYRDFRDTQYF.

This clonotype was detected a few times. This rearrangement joins TRBV7-2 to TRBJ2-5; 8 bases align to TRBD2. The CDR3 is made up of 17 amino acids. Germline V gene data show CDR1 as SGHTA and CDR2 as FQGNSA. Trimming removed 4 bases from V and 7 bases from J; junction bases left unmatched: 17. In nucleotides, the CDR3 is TGTGCCAGCAGCTCCTCCGGGGGGGGGACTAGAAGTTCGACCCAGTACTTC. This encodes CASSSSGGGTRSSTQYF.

This clonotype has only a few counts. The chain couples TRBV20-1 to TRBJ2-5, with 15 bases fitting TRBD2. CDR1 is DFQATT, CDR2 SNEGSKA, per germline (reference sequence). V gave up 6 bases and J gave up 5 bases; unmatched junction bases: 4. This CDR3 has 14 residues. Here the CDR3 DNA reads TGCAGTGCAGGGACTAGCGGGAGGCTGGAGACCCAGTACTTC. Its protein product is CSAGTSGRLETQYF.

V is TRBV6-6 and J is TRBJ2-7; D is ambiguous. The CDR3 runs to 13 residues. The V end was cut by 5 bases, the J end by 1 base, with 9 bases between. In germline, CDR1 is MNHNY, CDR2 SVGAGI (reference sequence). The CDR3 DNA follows: TGTGCCAGCAGTCCCTCCCGGTCCTACGAGCAGTACTTC. It codes for CASSPSRSYEQYF.

The chain joins TRBV6-1 to TRBJ1-1; TRBD1 is a possible D gene (6 bases). V lost 9 bases to trimming and J lost 0 bases, with 14 bases between them. Per germline, CDR1 MNHNS and CDR2 SASEGT. The CDR3 extends over 14 amino acids. CDR3 loop: CASNTGNLNTEAFF. In nucleotides, the CDR3 is TGTGCCAGTAATACAGGGAATCTGAACACTGAAGCTTTCTTT.

This clonotype was counted between two and nine times. This chain joins TRBV12-3 or TRBV12-4 and TRBJ1-1; no reliable D call. V lost 4 bases to trimming and J lost 4 bases, with 7 bases between them. The CDR3 consists of 12 residues. CDR3 bases: TGTGCCAGCAGTTCCAGGCCCACTGAAGCTTTCTTT. This gives the protein CASSSRPTEAFF.

The chain recombines TRBV30 with TRBJ2-5, with 12 bases that match TRBD2. CDR3 length: 15 amino acids. Germline loops: CDR1 GTSNPN, CDR2 SVGIG (reference sequence). The V and J ends lost 3 bases and 2 bases, in that order; junction bases with no gene match: 4. The CDR3 DNA sequence: TGTGCCTGGAGCGGACTAGCGGGATTGCAAGAGACCCAGTACTTC. Translation gives CAWSGLAGLQETQYF.

This clonotype was recorded a few times. The CDR3 coding sequence is TGCAGTGCTAGGAGGGCCGGGACAGCCTACAATGAGCAGTTCTTC. Residues: CSARRAGTAYNEQFF. The chain links TRBV20-1 to TRBJ2-1, with TRBD1 matching 7 bases. Germline CDR1 is DFQATT and CDR2 is SNEGSKA (reference sequence). The V gene end was trimmed by 3 bases and the J gene end by 2 bases; junction bases not matched to a gene: 7. The CDR3 contains 15 residues.

This chain joins TRBV12-3 or TRBV12-4 and TRBJ1-2; 9 nucleotides align to TRBD1. J gave up 1 base and V 1 base, and 7 bases lay outside the gene matches. The CDR3 is 17 amino acids. CDR3 nucleotides: TGTGCCAGCAGTTTAGGCGGGACAGGGCGAGGTAACTATGGCTACACCTTC. Its protein is CASSLGGTGRGNYGYTF.

The chain links TRBV2 to TRBJ2-1; no firm D call. The germline V gene has CDR1 SNHLY and CDR2 FYNNEI. Trimming left V 6 bases short and J 5 bases short, with 14 bases between. There are 14 residues in the CDR3. In DNA form, the CDR3 reads TGTGCCAGCAGAAAGAAATTGGCAGACAATGAGCAGTTCTTC. This sequence encodes CASRKKLADNEQFF.

This clonotype was observed a handful of times. The gene calls are TRBV7-8 and TRBJ2-1, with D maybe TRBD1 (5 bases). The CDR3 covers 11 residues. Germline CDR1 reads SGHVS; CDR2 reads FQNEAQ. The V end lost 5 bases, the J end lost 14 bases, and 13 bases lay between the germline ends. CDR3 sequence: CASSRTYRKFF. The CDR3 DNA is TGTGCCAGCAGCCGGACATACCGTAAGTTCTTC.

J is TRBJ2-7 and V is TRBV12-3 or TRBV12-4; no firm D call. CDR3 size: 14 residues. Trimming pared 4 bases from V and 2 bases from J, leaving 12 bases between. CDR3 DNA sequence: TGTGCCAGCAGTTCGCGGACGGTCCCCTACGAGCAGTACTTC. Its protein product is CASSSRTVPYEQYF.

V usage is TRBV19 and J usage is TRBJ2-1, with D hard to call. V was shortened by 6 bases and J by 4 bases, with 10 bases between the two germline ends. There are 13 residues in the CDR3. The germline CDR1 and CDR2 sequences are LNHDA and SQIVND (reference sequence). The CDR3 region has the DNA TGTGCCAGTAGCCAACTTGATTACAATGAGCAGTTCTTC. It codes for CASSQLDYNEQFF.

This clonotype was picked up a small number of times. The chain joins TRBV20-1 to TRBJ2-5, with unresolved D. V was trimmed by 5 bases and J by 5 bases, leaving 9 bases between them. Germline V gene data show CDR1 as DFQATT and CDR2 as SNEGSKA (reference sequence). The CDR3 sequence is 11 residues long. CDR3 residues: CSAPTQETQYF. CDR3 coding DNA: TGCAGTGCTCCCACCCAGGAGACCCAGTACTTC.

This clonotype occurred many times. The chain has TRBV12-3 or TRBV12-4 and TRBJ2-2; no definite D call. CDR3 size: 13 residues. V was trimmed by 7 bases and J by 4 bases, leaving 10 bases between them. The CDR3 nucleotides are TGTGCCAGCAACGACCGATTCACCGGGGAGCTGTTTTTT. Encoded protein: CASNDRFTGELFF.

This sequence joins TRBV7-2 and TRBJ1-2; the D gene is possibly TRBD1 (6 bases). The CDR3 has 14 amino acids. CDR1 and CDR2 (germline): SGHTA, FQGNSA. V lost 6 bases and J lost 2, with 13 bases in between. The CDR3 DNA is TGTGCCAGCAGAGTTGGGGGCGGGAACTATGGCTACACCTTC. It is translated as CASRVGGGNYGYTF.

V and J are TRBV11-3 and TRBJ2-1; D is uncertain. The CDR3 runs 13 residues. V dropped 0 bases and J dropped 6 bases, with 6 bases sitting between them. Per germline, CDR1 SGHNT and CDR2 YENEEA. In DNA, the CDR3 is TGTGCCAGCAGCTTAGATCGCTTCAATGAGCAGTTCTTC. It yields the protein CASSLDRFNEQFF. The full variable domain, rest sourced from reference TRBV11-3 and TRBJ2-1, is EAGVVQSPRYKIIEKKQPVAFWCNPISGHNTLYWYLQNLGQGPELLIRYENEEAVDDSQLPKDRFSAERLKGVDSTLKIQPAELGDSAVYLCASSLDRFNEQFFGPGTRLTVL.

The V gene is TRBV12-3 or TRBV12-4, the J gene TRBJ2-7; 8 positions agree with TRBD1. V trimming: 4 bases; J trimming: 1 base; junction bases outside the gene matches: 12. The CDR3 loop spans 17 amino acids. CDR3 protein: CASSSIGQGKVSYEQYF. In nucleotides, the CDR3 is TGTGCCAGCAGTTCAATAGGACAGGGAAAAGTTTCCTACGAGCAGTACTTC.

This chain links TRBV20-1 with TRBJ1-3, with D unclear. The CDR3 is made up of 12 amino acids. Germline lookup yields CDR1 DFQATT and CDR2 SNEGSKA (reference sequence). V was pared by 5 bases and J by 4 bases, with 9 bases between. CDR3: CSAGDRGNTIYF. In nucleotides, the CDR3 is TGCAGTGCTGGCGACCGGGGAAACACCATATATTTT.

The chain recombines TRBV5-4 with TRBJ2-1, with 7 bases identical to TRBD2. The V and J ends lost 1 base and 2 bases, in that order; junction bases with no gene match: 3. Germline CDR1 reads SGHNT; CDR2 reads YYREEE (reference sequence). The CDR3 contains 15 residues. The CDR3 DNA follows: TGTGCCAGCAGCTTGAAAGGACTAGCCTACAATGAGCAGTTCTTC. Translated: CASSLKGLAYNEQFF.